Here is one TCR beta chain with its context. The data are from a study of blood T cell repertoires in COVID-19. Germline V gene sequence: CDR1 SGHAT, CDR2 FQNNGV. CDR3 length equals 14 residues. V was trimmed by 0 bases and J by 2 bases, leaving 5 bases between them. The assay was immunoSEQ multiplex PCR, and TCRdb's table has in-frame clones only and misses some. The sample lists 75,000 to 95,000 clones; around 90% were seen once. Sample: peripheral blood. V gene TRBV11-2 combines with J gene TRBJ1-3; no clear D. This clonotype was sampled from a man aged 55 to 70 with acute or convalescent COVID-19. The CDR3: CASSLDHTGNTIYF. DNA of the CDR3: TGTGCCAGCAGCTTAGATCACACTGGAAACACCATATATTTT. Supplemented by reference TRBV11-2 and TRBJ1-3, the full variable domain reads EAGVAQSPRYKIIEKRQSVAFWCNPISGHATLYWYQQILGQGPKLLIQFQNNGVVDDSQLPKDRFSAERLKGVDSTLKIQPAKLEDSAVYLCASSLDHTGNTIYFGEGSWLTVV.